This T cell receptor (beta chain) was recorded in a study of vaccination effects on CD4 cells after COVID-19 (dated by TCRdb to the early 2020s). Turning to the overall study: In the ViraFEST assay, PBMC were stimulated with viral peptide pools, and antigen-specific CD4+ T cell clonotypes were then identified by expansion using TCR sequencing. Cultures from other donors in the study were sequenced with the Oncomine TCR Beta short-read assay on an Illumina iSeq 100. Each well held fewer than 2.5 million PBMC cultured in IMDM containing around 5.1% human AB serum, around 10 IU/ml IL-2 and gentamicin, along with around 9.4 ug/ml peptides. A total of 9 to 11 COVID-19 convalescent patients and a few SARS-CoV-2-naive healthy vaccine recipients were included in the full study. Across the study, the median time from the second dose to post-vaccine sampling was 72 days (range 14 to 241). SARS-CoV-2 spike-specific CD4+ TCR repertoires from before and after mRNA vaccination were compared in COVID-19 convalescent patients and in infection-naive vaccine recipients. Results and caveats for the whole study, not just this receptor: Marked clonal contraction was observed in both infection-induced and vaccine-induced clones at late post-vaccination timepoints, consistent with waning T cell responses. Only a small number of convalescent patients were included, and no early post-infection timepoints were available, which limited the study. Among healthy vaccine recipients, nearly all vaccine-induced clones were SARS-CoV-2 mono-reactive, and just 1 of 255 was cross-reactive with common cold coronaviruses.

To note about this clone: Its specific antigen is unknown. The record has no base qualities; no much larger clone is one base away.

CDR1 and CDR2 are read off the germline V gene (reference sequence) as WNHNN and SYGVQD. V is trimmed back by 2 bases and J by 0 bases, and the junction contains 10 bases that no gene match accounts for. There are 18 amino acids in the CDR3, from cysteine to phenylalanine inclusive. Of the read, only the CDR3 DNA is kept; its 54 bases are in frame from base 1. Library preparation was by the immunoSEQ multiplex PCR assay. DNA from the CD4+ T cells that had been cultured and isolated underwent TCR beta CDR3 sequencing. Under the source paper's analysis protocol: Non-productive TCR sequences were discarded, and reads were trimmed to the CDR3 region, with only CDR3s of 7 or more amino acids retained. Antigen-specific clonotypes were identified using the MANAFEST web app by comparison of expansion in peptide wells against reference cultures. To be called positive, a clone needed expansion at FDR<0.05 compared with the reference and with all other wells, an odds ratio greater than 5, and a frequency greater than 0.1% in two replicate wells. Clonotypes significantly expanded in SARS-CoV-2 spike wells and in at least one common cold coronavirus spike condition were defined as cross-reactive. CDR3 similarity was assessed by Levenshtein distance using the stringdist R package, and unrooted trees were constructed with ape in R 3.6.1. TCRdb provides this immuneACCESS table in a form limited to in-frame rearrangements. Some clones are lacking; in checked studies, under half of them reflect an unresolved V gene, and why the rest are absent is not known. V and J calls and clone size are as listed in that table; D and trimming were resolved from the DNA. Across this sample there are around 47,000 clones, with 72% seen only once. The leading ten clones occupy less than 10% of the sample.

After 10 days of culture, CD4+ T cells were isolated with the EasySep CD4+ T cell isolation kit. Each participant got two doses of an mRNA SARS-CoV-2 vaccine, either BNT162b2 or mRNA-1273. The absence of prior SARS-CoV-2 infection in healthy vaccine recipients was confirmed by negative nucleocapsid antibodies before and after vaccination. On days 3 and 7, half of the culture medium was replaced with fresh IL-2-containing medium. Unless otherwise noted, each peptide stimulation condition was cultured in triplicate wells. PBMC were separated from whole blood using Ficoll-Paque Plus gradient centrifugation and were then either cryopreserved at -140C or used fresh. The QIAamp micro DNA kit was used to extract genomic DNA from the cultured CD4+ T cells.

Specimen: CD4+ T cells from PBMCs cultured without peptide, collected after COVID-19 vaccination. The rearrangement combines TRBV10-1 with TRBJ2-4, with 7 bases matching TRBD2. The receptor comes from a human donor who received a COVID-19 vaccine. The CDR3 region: CASSETSGLRLAKNIQYF. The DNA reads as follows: TGCGCCAGCAGTGAGACATCGGGACTACGATTAGCCAAAAACATTCAGTACTTC.